The 32 T cell receptor beta chains below come from one sample, sequenced in a study of blood T cell repertoires in COVID-19 (TCRdb year 2020). Library method: the immunoSEQ multiplex PCR assay. TCRdb took over this immuneACCESS table, retaining in-frame rearrangements with V and J assigned. Such tables are incomplete; in checked studies, under half of the missing clones stem from an unresolved V gene, and the remainder is unexplained. The sample table lists under 500,000 clones, 75% to 90% of them with a count of one. The ten largest clones capture approximately 4.3% of the sample. Sequenced sample: peripheral blood. These receptors all come from a woman in her twenties or thirties with acute or convalescent COVID-19.

Only one count was recorded for this clone. The chain couples TRBV10-3 to TRBJ2-4; 8 positions match TRBD1. CDR1 is ENHRY, CDR2 SYGVKD, per germline. With 8 bases clipped from V and 1 base from J, the junction kept 4 bases outside the gene matches. CDR3 length: 14 residues. For the CDR3, the DNA is TGTGCCATCGCGACAGGGGAGGCCAAAAACATTCAGTACTTC. It yields the protein CAIATGEAKNIQYF.

This chain connects TRBV9 to TRBJ2-1; D ambiguous. The CDR3 length is 15 residues. The germline V gene has CDR1 SGDLS and CDR2 YYNGEE. The V end was cut by 2 bases, the J end by 1 base, with 10 bases between. CDR3 in amino acids: CASSVQALSYNEQFF. CDR3 sequence (DNA): TGTGCCAGCAGCGTCCAGGCTCTATCCTACAATGAGCAGTTCTTC.

The V call is TRBV14, the J call TRBJ1-1; D possibly corresponds to TRBD1 (5 bases). From germline, CDR1 is SGHDN and CDR2 FVKESK. Trimming left V 5 bases short and J 1 base short, with 17 bases between. This CDR3 is built from 16 residues. The CDR3 nucleotides read TGTGCCAGCAGCGGGGCTTTGGGGCGGGAGAACACTGAAGCTTTCTTT. Encoded protein: CASSGALGRENTEAFF.

V gene TRBV5-1 combines with J gene TRBJ1-1, with a weak D call TRBD1 (5 bases). CDR1 and CDR2 (germline): SGHRS, YFSETQ. The CDR3 length is 15 residues. The V gene lost 0 bases and the J gene lost 1 base, with 10 bases spanning the gap. CDR3 nucleotides: TGCGCCAGCAGCTTGGGGGACGGGGGGAACACTGAAGCTTTCTTT. This sequence encodes CASSLGDGGNTEAFF.

The V call is TRBV27, the J call TRBJ2-7; the match to TRBD1 covers 10 bases. Per the germline V gene, CDR1 is MNHEY and CDR2 is SMNVEV (reference sequence). V lost 4 bases to trimming and J lost 3 bases; unmatched junction nucleotides: 6. The CDR3 runs 15 residues. The CDR3 is CASSSPTGGVYEQYF. The CDR3 DNA reads TGTGCCAGCAGTTCTCCGACAGGGGGCGTCTACGAGCAGTACTTC.

V gene TRBV28 combines with J gene TRBJ2-1; TRBD1 might be the D (5 bases). The CDR3 has 13 amino acids. V lost 2 bases and J lost 12, with 14 bases in between. Germline values: CDR1 MDHEN, CDR2 SYDVKM. The CDR3 protein is CASSLALGQGQFF. Written as DNA, the CDR3 is TGTGCCAGCAGTTTAGCTTTGGGGCAAGGGCAGTTCTTC.

This clone showed up just a few times. The chain carries TRBV3-1 (or the pseudogene TRBV3-2) and TRBJ1-2, with TRBD1 matching over 8 bases. The V and J ends lost 3 bases and 1 base, in that order; junction bases with no gene match: 4. This CDR3 region has 15 residues. The germline CDR1 and CDR2 sequences are LGHDT and YNNKEL (reference sequence). CDR3 in amino acids: CASSHQTGVNYGYTF. The DNA for the CDR3 is TGTGCCAGCAGCCACCAGACAGGGGTTAACTATGGCTACACCTTC.

The CDR3: CASSSPPLSGGDYEQYF. Written as DNA, the CDR3 is TGTGCCAGCAGCTCCCCTCCCCTGAGTGGGGGGGACTACGAGCAGTACTTC. The chain joins TRBV7-9 to TRBJ2-7; the match to TRBD2 covers 7 bases. The CDR3 runs 17 residues. The germline CDR1 and CDR2 sequences are SEHNR and FQNEAQ (reference sequence). J was trimmed by 3 bases and V by 4 bases; bases with no gene match: 15.

This clone was counted only a few times. This chain links TRBV6-1 with TRBJ2-3; possibly TRBD1 for D (6 bases). V lost 3 bases to trimming and J lost 2 bases, with 12 bases between them. The V gene's germline CDR1 is MNHNS and CDR2 SASEGT. The CDR3 runs to 15 residues. CDR3 DNA: TGTGCCAGCAGTGAGACAGGACCTAACACAGATACGCAGTATTTT. Its translation is CASSETGPNTDTQYF.

In this sample, this clone turned up a few times. This chain uses TRBV14 with TRBJ1-1; D is possibly TRBD1 (6 bases). The V and J ends lost 4 bases and 1 base respectively, with 16 bases between them. This CDR3 has 16 amino acids. The germline CDR1 and CDR2 sequences are SGHDN and FVKESK. The CDR3 spells CASSLHPGVENTEAFF. In nucleotides, the CDR3 is TGTGCCAGCAGCCTCCACCCAGGGGTTGAGAACACTGAAGCTTTCTTT.

This clone was seen only once. This chain connects TRBV5-1 to TRBJ1-2; D ambiguous. CDR3 length: 16 residues. The germline V gene has CDR1 SGHRS and CDR2 YFSETQ. V was clipped by 0 bases and J by 0 bases, with 12 bases between them. The CDR3 DNA is TGCGCCAGCAGCTTGGAAGGTCGGGGAACTAACTATGGCTACACCTTC. The encoded protein is CASSLEGRGTNYGYTF.

The chain recombines TRBV28 with TRBJ1-2, with D possibly matching TRBD1 (6 bases). Germline V CDR1 and CDR2: MDHEN, SYDVKM. The CDR3 runs 12 residues. The CDR3 region has the DNA TGTGTTGCCCGACAGGCGGCCTATGGCTACACCTTC. Amino acid sequence: CVARQAAYGYTF.

The chain links TRBV19 to TRBJ2-5; unclear D gene. The CDR3 is made up of 11 amino acids. The V gene lost 3 bases and the J gene lost 7 bases, with 6 bases spanning the gap. CDR1 and CDR2 from the germline V gene are LNHDA and SQIVND (reference sequence). CDR3 sequence: CASSISGTQYF. Written as DNA, the CDR3 is TGTGCCAGTAGTATCTCAGGGACCCAGTACTTC. Supplemented by reference TRBV19 and TRBJ2-5, the full variable domain reads DGGITQSPKYLFRKEGQNVTLSCEQNLNHDAMYWYRQDPGQGLRLIYYSQIVNDFQKGDIAEGYSVSREKKESFPLTVTSAQKNPTAFYLCASSISGTQYFGPGTRLLVL.

Written as DNA, the CDR3 is TGTGCCAGCAGTGACCAGGGGACAGGGGCTTATGAAAAACTGTTTTTT. Translating gives CASSDQGTGAYEKLFF. The chain joins TRBV2 to TRBJ1-4; 10 nucleotides agree with TRBD1. V lost 3 bases and J lost 6; bases outside the gene matches: 7. CDR3 length: 16 residues. Germline lookup yields CDR1 SNHLY and CDR2 FYNNEI.

The chain uses TRBV19 and TRBJ2-6, with 7 bases fitting TRBD1. Losses at the gene ends were 4 bases for V and 1 base for J; bases not matched to a gene: 10. Germline V lookup: CDR1 LNHDA, CDR2 SQIVND (reference sequence). The CDR3 is 18 residues long. CDR3 sequence: CASSTTGWITSGANVLTF. The CDR3 DNA sequence: TGTGCCAGTAGTACGACAGGGTGGATCACGTCTGGGGCCAACGTCCTGACTTTC.

This chain joins TRBV10-2 and TRBJ2-7; the D gene is possibly TRBD1 (6 bases). Trimming pared 6 bases from V and 2 bases from J, leaving 14 bases between. Germline CDR1 WSHSY, CDR2 SAAADI. This CDR3 has 14 amino acids. The CDR3, as DNA: TGCGCCAGCAGCTTGTCAGGGGTTCCCTACGAGCAGTACTTC. It codes for CASSLSGVPYEQYF.

The V and J genes are TRBV27 and TRBJ2-4; 8 nucleotides line up with TRBD2. The junction had 8 bases not matched to a gene; V was cut back by 4 bases and J by 0 bases. Per the germline V gene, CDR1 is MNHEY and CDR2 is SMNVEV (reference sequence). The length of the CDR3 is 17 residues. For the CDR3, the DNA is TGTGCCAGCAGTTCACGCGGGGGGATTGTAGCCAAAAACATTCAGTACTTC. Translated, it gives CASSSRGGIVAKNIQYF.

V and J are TRBV18 and TRBJ1-3, with 10 nucleotides matching TRBD1. The CDR3 runs 19 residues. The V gene's germline CDR1 is KGHSH and CDR2 LQKENI. V lost 4 bases to trimming and J lost 2 bases; unmatched junction nucleotides: 14. In nucleotides, the CDR3 is TGTGCCAGCTCACACGCCGGGACAGGGGTAGTGAGAACTGGAAACACCATATATTTT. It codes for CASSHAGTGVVRTGNTIYF.

This chain joins TRBV3-1 (or the pseudogene TRBV3-2) and TRBJ2-5, with 7 bases matching TRBD1. This CDR3 spans 14 amino acids. V was clipped by 4 bases and J by 2 bases; unmatched bases: 4. Germline V gene sequence: CDR1 LGHDT, CDR2 YNNKEL (reference sequence). CDR3 nucleotide sequence: TGTGCCAGCAGCCGGACAGGACATCAAGAGACCCAGTACTTC. Amino acid sequence: CASSRTGHQETQYF.

This clone came up once. The genes are TRBV3-1 (or the pseudogene TRBV3-2) and TRBJ2-1, with TRBD1 matching over 7 bases. V shed 5 bases and J 4 bases; nucleotides not matched to a gene: 8. The CDR3 consists of 15 residues. The germline V gene encodes CDR1 LGHDT and CDR2 YNNKEL (reference sequence). The CDR3 nucleotides read TGTGCCAGCAGCTCACAGGGGATTAAGTACAATGAGCAGTTCTTC. Amino acids: CASSSQGIKYNEQFF.

This clone appeared a single time. The V and J genes are TRBV6-7 and TRBJ2-3; 13 nucleotides line up with TRBD2. TRBV6-7 counts as an open reading frame of uncertain function. The CDR3 has 22 residues. V dropped 3 bases and J dropped 1; count of bases not matched to a gene: 19. This chain's CDR3 is CASSYRWGDAGGLAGRTDTQYF. The CDR3, as DNA: TGTGCCAGCAGTTATCGTTGGGGCGATGCTGGGGGACTAGCGGGGCGCACAGATACGCAGTATTTT.

The chain recombines TRBV5-6 with TRBJ2-1, with 11 bases matching TRBD2. This CDR3 region has 16 residues. The V segment lost 3 bases and the J segment 7 bases; nucleotides outside the gene matches: 9. Germline assignment: CDR1 SGHDT and CDR2 YYEEEE. CDR3 sequence reads: CASSSLAGGHANEQFF. The DNA of the CDR3 is TGTGCCAGCAGCTCATTAGCGGGGGGGCACGCAAATGAGCAGTTCTTC.

The V gene is TRBV7-2, the J gene TRBJ1-5, with 7 positions matching TRBD1. V shed 1 base and J 6 bases; nucleotides not matched to a gene: 6. This CDR3 comprises 15 residues. Germline CDR1 reads SGHTA; CDR2 reads FQGNSA. The CDR3, as DNA: TGTGCCAGCAGCTTAGTATCGACAGGGCCTCAGCCCCAGCATTTT. This translates into CASSLVSTGPQPQHF.

This chain links TRBV7-8 with TRBJ2-5; D possibly corresponds to TRBD2 (5 bases). The germline gives CDR1 SGHVS, CDR2 FQNEAQ. Trimming removed 1 base from V and 5 bases from J, with 11 bases in between. This CDR3 is 14 amino acids long. The CDR3 protein is CASSLGYQRETQYF. The CDR3 nucleotides are TGTGCCAGCAGCTTAGGGTATCAGCGGGAGACCCAGTACTTC.

V is TRBV5-4 and J is TRBJ2-1, with TRBD2 identical over 7 bases. Germline CDR1 SGHNT, CDR2 YYREEE (reference sequence). The CDR3 is made up of 15 amino acids. V trimming: 0 bases; J trimming: 12 bases; junction bases outside the gene matches: 12. CDR3 nucleotide sequence: TGTGCCAGCAGCTTGGAAACTAGCGTCACCGTTGGGCAGTTCTTC. This gives the protein CASSLETSVTVGQFF.

This clone appeared once. This chain links TRBV5-5 with TRBJ1-5; maybe TRBD1 (5 bases). The V end lost 0 bases, the J end lost 5 bases, and 9 bases lay between the germline ends. The V gene's germline CDR1 is SGHKS and CDR2 YYEKEE (reference sequence). CDR3 length equals 14 residues. CDR3 nucleotides: TGTGCCAGCAGCTTGGGGGGCGGAGATCAGCCCCAGCATTTT. Amino acids: CASSLGGGDQPQHF. Full variable domain (rest looked up from reference TRBV5-5 and TRBJ1-5): DAGVTQSPTHLIKTRGQQVTLRCSPISGHKSVSWYQQVLGQGPQFIFQYYEKEERGRGNFPDRFSARQFPNYSSELNVNALLLGDSALYLCASSLGGGDQPQHFGDGTRLSIL.

The chain has TRBV6-1 and TRBJ1-6; 8 bases match TRBD1. Per the germline V gene, CDR1 is MNHNS and CDR2 is SASEGT. The V gene end was trimmed by 1 base and the J gene end by 12 bases; junction bases not matched to a gene: 8. This CDR3 is built from 15 residues. CDR3 amino acids: CASSEDDRGSEPLHF. The CDR3 DNA follows: TGTGCCAGCAGTGAAGATGACAGGGGATCAGAACCCCTCCACTTT.

This chain links TRBV18 with TRBJ1-1; 9 bases agree with TRBD1. CDR3 size: 17 residues. J gave up 3 bases and V 6 bases, and 14 bases lay outside the gene matches. Germline V CDR1 and CDR2: KGHSH, LQKENI. CDR3 sequence reads: CASSLIRDRALDTEAFF. Here the CDR3 DNA reads TGTGCCAGCTCGCTTATCCGGGACAGGGCTCTGGACACTGAAGCTTTCTTT.

V usage is TRBV18 and J usage is TRBJ1-1; 9 bases are a match to TRBD1. The CDR3 has 15 amino acids. Germline values: CDR1 KGHSH, CDR2 LQKENI. Trimming removed 3 bases from V and 4 bases from J; junction bases left unmatched: 6. CDR3 in amino acids: CASSPSPGQGTEAFF. For the CDR3, the DNA is TGTGCCAGCTCACCGAGTCCGGGACAGGGCACTGAAGCTTTCTTT.

This chain joins TRBV10-3 and TRBJ2-3; a weak D match, TRBD1 (6 bases). The V end was cut by 11 bases, the J end by 0 bases, with 27 bases between. Per the germline V gene, CDR1 is ENHRY and CDR2 is SYGVKD. The length of the CDR3 is 18 residues. CDR3 DNA: TGTGCCGCCCTCCCCGAGGACAGCCAATTCCCTAGCACAGATACGCAGTATTTT. Its protein product is CAALPEDSQFPSTDTQYF.

The chain recombines TRBV19 with TRBJ2-7; D perhaps matches TRBD1 (6 bases). V lost 5 bases and J 4 bases, leaving 21 bases between the germline ends. CDR1 is LNHDA and CDR2 is SQIVND in the germline V gene (reference sequence). The CDR3 is 16 amino acids. CDR3 residues: CASSQGQGSSRYEQYF. In nucleotides, the CDR3 is TGTGCCAGTAGTCAAGGGCAGGGGAGTTCGAGGTACGAGCAGTACTTC. The full variable domain, its missing parts supplied by reference TRBV19 and TRBJ2-7, is DGGITQSPKYLFRKEGQNVTLSCEQNLNHDAMYWYRQDPGQGLRLIYYSQIVNDFQKGDIAEGYSVSREKKESFPLTVTSAQKNPTAFYLCASSQGQGSSRYEQYFGPGTRLTVT.

This sequence joins TRBV2 and TRBJ2-7; D is unclear. Germline assignment: CDR1 SNHLY and CDR2 FYNNEI. The CDR3 loop spans 11 amino acids. V lost 6 bases to trimming and J lost 9 bases, with 12 bases between them. CDR3 in amino acids: CASSIRSGQYF. The CDR3 nucleotides are TGTGCCAGCAGCATCCGGTCGGGGCAGTACTTC.